A single sample is the source of the 10 T cell receptor beta chains below, sequenced in a study of vaccination and CD4 T cells after COVID-19. Treatment given: roughly 10-day PBMC culture with coronavirus spike peptide pools or control peptides (ViraFEST assay). These CD4+ T cells came from an unexposed donor, sampled before the COVID-19 pandemic (2011-2018). Their antigens remain unidentified. Sequencing of cultured CD4+ T cell DNA used the Oncomine TCR Beta short-read assay. TCRdb recomputed calls from the PCR reads with MiXCR, one row per CDR3 protein. The table shows roughly 7,600 distinct CDR3 sequences, with around 39% occurring only once. Sequenced: CD4+ T cells from blood, cultured in vitro. Receptors were obtained from a human donor in good health.

In this sample, this clonotype turned up a few times. The V call is TRBV7-2, the J call TRBJ1-1; 8 bases match TRBD1. Unmatched junction bases numbered 6, after V lost 5 bases and J lost 4 bases. Per germline, CDR1 SGHTA and CDR2 FQGNSA. The CDR3 covers 14 residues. The CDR3 protein is CASSPTGGSTEAFF. DNA for the CDR3: TGTGCCAGCAGCCCAACAGGGGGTAGCACTGAAGCTTTCTTT. Based on the CDR3 plus reference TRBV7-2 and TRBJ1-1, the full variable domain is GAGVSQSPSNKVTEKGKDVELRCDPISGHTALYWYRQSLGQGLEFLIYFQGNSAPDKSGLPSDRFSAERTGGSVSTLTIQRTQQEDSAVYLCASSPTGGSTEAFFGQGTRLTVV.

Comment on this clonotype: Lacking the conserved final phenylalanine or tryptophan, this CDR3 likely reflects a read error. This chain uses TRBV6-2 or TRBV6-3 with TRBJ2-5; no clear D gene. V lost 2 bases and J 5 bases, leaving 3 bases between the germline ends. CDR1 MNHEY and CDR2 SVGEGT come from the germline V gene. The CDR3 has 11 residues. CDR3 sequence (DNA): TGTGCCAGCAGTTACGGCGAGACCCAGTACCTC. As protein: CASSYGETQYL.

The sample holds a few counts of this clonotype. This chain links TRBV10-1 with TRBJ1-2, with D unclear. V lost 10 bases and J lost 3, with 15 bases in between. CDR1 is WNHNN and CDR2 is SYGVQD in the germline V gene (reference sequence). CDR3 length: 13 residues. As DNA, the CDR3 is TGCGCCACCAGCGTTGCGTTGGACTATGGCTACACCTTC. Translating gives CATSVALDYGYTF.

This clonotype was found a few times. The CDR3 spells CASRMFGLAGSHEQYF. In DNA form, the CDR3 reads TGTGCCAGCAGGATGTTTGGACTAGCGGGGAGCCACGAGCAGTACTTC. V is TRBV21-1 and J is TRBJ2-7; the table calls TRBD2, which could not be checked here. TRBV21-1 is listed as a pseudogene. The CDR3 contains 16 residues.

V gene TRBV5-4 combines with J gene TRBJ2-5; 14 bases align to TRBD2. V shed 5 bases, J shed 2 bases, and the junction held 5 bases outside the gene matches. Germline V lookup: CDR1 SGHNT, CDR2 YYREEE (reference sequence). The CDR3 totals 16 residues. The CDR3 DNA reads as TGTGCCAGCAGACAGGGACTAGCGGGAGTTCAAGAGACCCAGTACTTC. This sequence encodes CASRQGLAGVQETQYF.

The V and J genes are TRBV14 and TRBJ1-1, with no clear D. With 2 bases removed from V and 1 base from J, the gap between germline ends came to 14 bases. Germline loops: CDR1 SGHDN, CDR2 FVKESK. CDR3 length: 16 residues. The CDR3 sequence is CASSQNRGSRNTEAFF. CDR3 DNA: TGTGCCAGCAGCCAAAACCGGGGATCTCGGAACACTGAAGCTTTCTTT.

The rearrangement links TRBV27 to TRBJ1-2; D gene unclear. This CDR3 spans 13 amino acids. Germline V gene data show CDR1 as MNHEY and CDR2 as SMNVEV (reference sequence). V lost 6 bases and J lost 7, with 15 bases in between. The CDR3 DNA reads as TGTGCCAGCAGAAACTTGGACGGTCGTGGCTACACCTTC. It encodes CASRNLDGRGYTF.

V is TRBV20-1 and J is TRBJ2-1; D is undetermined. CDR3 length: 12 amino acids. V shed 7 bases and J shed 5 bases, with 12 bases lying between them. Germline V gene lookup returns CDR1 DFQATT and CDR2 SNEGSKA (reference sequence). Here the CDR3 reads CSVRARNNEQFF. The CDR3, as DNA: TGCAGTGTTCGAGCGCGGAACAATGAGCAGTTCTTC.

The rearrangement links TRBV4-1 to TRBJ1-1; TRBD1 might be the D (5 bases). The CDR3 is 17 amino acids. The germline V and J ends were trimmed by 1 base and 3 bases, with 18 bases remaining between them. Germline V CDR1 and CDR2: MGHRA, YSYEKL. The CDR3 DNA is TGCGCCAGCAGCCAAGTCGCCCGCCGGCGGGGCGACACTGAAGCTTTCTTT. Its protein is CASSQVARRRGDTEAFF.

This clonotype was detected only once. CDR3 in DNA: TGCGCCAGCAGCACGGCCGGGACAGCTAATTCACCCCTCCACTTT. Translation gives CASSTAGTANSPLHF. This chain links TRBV5-1 with TRBJ1-6; 7 bases line up with TRBD1. Looked up from germline, CDR1 is SGHRS and CDR2 is YFSETQ. The CDR3 is 15 amino acids. V was pared by 4 bases and J by 6 bases, with 7 bases of the junction left unmatched.